Listed below are T cell receptor beta chains from one sample, sequenced in a study of CD8+ T cells in alopecia areata. The method was immunoSEQ multiplex PCR; TCRdb's version includes in-frame clones alone and lacks a portion of them. The data contain 75,000 to 100,000 clones, around 38% of them singletons. What was sequenced was CD4+ T cells sorted from blood. The receptors here all came from a human donor with alopecia areata. CDR3s leave out the opening cysteine and the closing phenylalanine or tryptophan. The order of the fields is V gene, D gene, clone size, CDR3 protein. The D gene is left open where the match is weak. Some rows have no size entry. The others give once, few or many, or a class for an expanded clone.

TRBV7-2,-,-,ASSPTREGTQY
TRBV7-2,-,-,ASSLDWAGANVLT
TRBV5-1,-,once,ASSLQGGSYEQY
TRBV6-5,TRBD1,once,ATSDRVGSPLH
TRBV5-6,-,-,ASSKGQGLAYGYT
TRBV6-6,TRBD2,-,ASEHRWREETGELF
TRBV7-9,TRBD1,-,ASSRTGENTEAF
TRBV29-1,-,-,SVVQGSYNEQF
TRBV7-9,-,few,ASSLAGVGSGANVLT
TRBV5-5,TRBD1,-,ASSLFGQGAVEQY
TRBV4-2,-,-,ASSQAGGVSYNEQF
TRBV30,-,-,AWSGWDAYGYT
TRBV4-1,TRBD2,few,ASSPFTSGSLYNEQF
TRBV4-2,-,-,ASSRGAGNEQF
TRBV20-1,-,-,SARSQATQY
TRBV25-1,-,once,ASSEDWNSVGYT
TRBV4-1,-,once,ASSQRPSQWAETQY
TRBV30,-,few,AWSVRVLSYEQY
TRBV4-3,-,few,ASSLLLNGFYNEQF
TRBV4-2,TRBD1,-,ASSQLTGQLNTEAF
TRBV7-2,-,-,ASSLGQGNPYEQY
TRBV5-1,TRBD2,once,ASGRLAGEGSDTQY
TRBV7-2,-,few,ASSLAQPGAKEQY
TRBV29-1,TRBD2,-,SVDTSGSVNEQF
TRBV7-9,-,-,ASSIAGTDGTQY
TRBV2,-,-,GGGYTKNIQY
TRBV7-2,-,-,ASSSNSGFREQY
TRBV4-1,-,-,ASSQETSIYEQF
TRBV7-3,-,-,ASSSLSGGPYEQY
TRBV29-1,-,-,SVENWAANTEAF
TRBV7-9,TRBD2,-,ASSLLAGGPYEQY
TRBV29-1,-,-,SVRSHGDTEAF
TRBV30,TRBD1,once,AWRGDSYNSPLH
TRBV7-2,-,-,ASSLGPSVVTGELF
TRBV14,-,-,ASSQARYGSMD
TRBV30,-,-,AWSPKNYGYT
TRBV19,-,few,ASSLQGRNEQF
TRBV18,-,-,ASSPPNYNEQF
TRBV6-5,-,-,ASSSTGNYGYT
TRBV7-2,-,-,ASSLGSGSSYEQY